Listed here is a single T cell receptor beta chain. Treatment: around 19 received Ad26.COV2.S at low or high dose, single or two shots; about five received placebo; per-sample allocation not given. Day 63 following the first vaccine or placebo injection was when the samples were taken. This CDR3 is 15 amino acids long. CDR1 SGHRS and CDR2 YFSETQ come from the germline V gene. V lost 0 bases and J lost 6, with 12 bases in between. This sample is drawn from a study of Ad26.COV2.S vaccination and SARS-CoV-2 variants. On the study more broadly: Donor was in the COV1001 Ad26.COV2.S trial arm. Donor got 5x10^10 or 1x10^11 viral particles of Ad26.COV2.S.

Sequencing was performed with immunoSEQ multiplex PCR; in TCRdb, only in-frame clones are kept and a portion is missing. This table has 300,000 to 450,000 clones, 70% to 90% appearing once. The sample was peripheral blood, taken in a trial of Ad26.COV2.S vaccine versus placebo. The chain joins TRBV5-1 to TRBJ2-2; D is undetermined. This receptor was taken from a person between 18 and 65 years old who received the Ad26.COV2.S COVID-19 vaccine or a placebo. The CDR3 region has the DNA TGCGCCAGCAGCTTGGCTGGGATCCGATCCGGGGAGCTGTTTTTT. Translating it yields CASSLAGIRSGELFF. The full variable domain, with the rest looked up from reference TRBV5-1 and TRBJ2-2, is KAGVTQTPRYLIKTRGQQVTLSCSPISGHRSVSWYQQTPGQGLQFLFEYFSETQRNKGNFPGRFSGRQFSNSRSEMNVSTLELGDSALYLCASSLAGIRSGELFFGEGSRLTVL.